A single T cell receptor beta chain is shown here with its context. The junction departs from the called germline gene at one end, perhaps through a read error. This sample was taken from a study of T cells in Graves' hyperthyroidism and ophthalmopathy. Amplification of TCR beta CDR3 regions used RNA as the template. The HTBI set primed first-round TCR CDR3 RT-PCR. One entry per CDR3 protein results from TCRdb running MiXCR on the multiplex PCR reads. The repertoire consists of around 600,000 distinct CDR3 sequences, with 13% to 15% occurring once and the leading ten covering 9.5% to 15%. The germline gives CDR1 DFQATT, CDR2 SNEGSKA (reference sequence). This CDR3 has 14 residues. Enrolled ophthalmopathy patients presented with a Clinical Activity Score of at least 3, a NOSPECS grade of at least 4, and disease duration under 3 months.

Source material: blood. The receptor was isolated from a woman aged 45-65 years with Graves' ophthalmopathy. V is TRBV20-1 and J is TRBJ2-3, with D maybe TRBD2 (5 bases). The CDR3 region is CSASPSGNTATQYF. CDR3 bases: TGCAGTGCAAGTCCAAGCGGCAACACAGCTACGCAGTATTTT.